This T cell receptor beta chain comes out of a study of blood T cell repertoires in COVID-19. Measured with immunoSEQ multiplex PCR; TCRdb has only the in-frame clones, and not every one. The sample contains about 85,000 clones, nearly 90% of which appear only once. Source material: peripheral blood. This clonotype originated in a woman older than 75 with active or convalescent COVID-19.

CDR3 DNA: TGTGCCAGCAGCCCCCAACCTCGCGGGACTCCAGGAAGGTACTACGAGCAGTACTTC. It specifies CASSPQPRGTPGRYYEQYF. The chain is built from TRBV13 and TRBJ2-7; a weak D match, TRBD2 (6 bases). The CDR3 runs 19 residues. V lost 5 bases, J lost 3 bases, and 29 bases lay in between. In germline, CDR1 is PRHDT, CDR2 FYEKMQ (reference sequence). The full variable domain, rest sourced from reference TRBV13 and TRBJ2-7, is AAGVIQSPRHLIKEKRETATLKCYPIPRHDTVYWYQQGPGQDPQFLISFYEKMQSDKGSIPDRFSAQQFSDYHSELNMSSLELGDSALYFCASSPQPRGTPGRYYEQYFGPGTRLTVT.